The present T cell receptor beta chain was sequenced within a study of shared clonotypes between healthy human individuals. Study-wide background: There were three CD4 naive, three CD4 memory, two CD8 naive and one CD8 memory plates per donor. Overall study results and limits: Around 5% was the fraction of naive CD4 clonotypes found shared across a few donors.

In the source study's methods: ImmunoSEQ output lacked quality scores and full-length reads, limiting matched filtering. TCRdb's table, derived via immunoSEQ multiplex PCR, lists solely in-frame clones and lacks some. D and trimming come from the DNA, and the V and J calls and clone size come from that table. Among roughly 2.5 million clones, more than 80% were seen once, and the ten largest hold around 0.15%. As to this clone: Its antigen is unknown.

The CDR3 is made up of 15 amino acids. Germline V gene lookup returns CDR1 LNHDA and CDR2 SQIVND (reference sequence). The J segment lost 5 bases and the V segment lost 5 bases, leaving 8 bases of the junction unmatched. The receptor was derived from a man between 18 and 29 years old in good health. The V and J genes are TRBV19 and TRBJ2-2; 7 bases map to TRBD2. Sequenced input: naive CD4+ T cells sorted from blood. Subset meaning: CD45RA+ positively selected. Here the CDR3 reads CASSVRGETTGELFF. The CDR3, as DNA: TGTGCCAGTAGTGTACGGGGGGAAACAACCGGGGAGCTGTTTTTT.